This T cell receptor beta chain was captured in a study of patients and donors after allogeneic stem cell transplantation. Germline loops: CDR1 MNHEY, CDR2 SVGEGT. The length of the CDR3 is 18 residues. J was trimmed by 0 bases and V by 4 bases; bases with no gene match: 12. TCRdb re-called the RT-PCR reads through MiXCR, storing one row per CDR3 protein. The repertoire has roughly 880,000 distinct CDR3 sequences, roughly 18% of them found once; the top ten carry around 5.5%. This TCR came from a human donor who was either an allogeneic HSCT recipient or a stem cell or donor lymphocyte infusion donor (not recorded which). It is not recorded whose cells these are; they may come from a transplant donor. Specimen: blood, either unsorted or a sorted T cell fraction (not recorded which). This sequence joins TRBV6-2 or TRBV6-3 and TRBJ2-7; 10 nucleotides line up with TRBD2. The CDR3 coding sequence is TGTGCCAGCAGTTCTCCCCGACTAGCGGGTGGGACCTCCTACGAGCAGTACTTC. It codes for CASSSPRLAGGTSYEQYF.